The 17 T cell receptor beta chains presented below share a single source sample, sequenced in a study of cytomegalovirus exposure and HLA in healthy donors. The PCR used 60 Vbeta and 13 Jbeta primers. Libraries were prepared by immunoSEQ multiplex PCR; TCRdb keeps only in-frame clonotypes and omits some of them. The table records fewer than 150,000 clones, around four fifths of them present only once. The sequencing sample was made of PBMCs. Source of these receptors: a man younger than 45 in good health and CMV-seronegative.

The chain employs TRBV28 and TRBJ2-7; 8 bases match TRBD2. CDR1 is MDHEN and CDR2 is SYDVKM in the germline V gene. This CDR3 contains 14 residues. The V segment lost 4 bases and the J segment 3 bases; nucleotides outside the gene matches: 5. The CDR3 loop is CASSSLAAGYEQYF. The CDR3 DNA reads TGTGCCAGCAGTTCACTAGCGGCCGGCTACGAGCAGTACTTC.

V and J are TRBV7-2 and TRBJ1-1; tentative D call: TRBD1 (6 bases). There are 14 residues in the CDR3. V lost 1 base to trimming and J lost 8 bases, with 14 bases between them. The V gene's germline CDR1 is SGHTA and CDR2 FQGNSA. CDR3 sequence reads: CASSLDWTALEAFF. Here the CDR3 DNA reads TGTGCCAGCAGCTTAGATTGGACAGCGTTAGAAGCTTTCTTT. The full variable domain, in which reference TRBV7-2 and TRBJ1-1 provide the parts outside the CDR3, is GAGVSQSPSNKVTEKGKDVELRCDPISGHTALYWYRQSLGQGLEFLIYFQGNSAPDKSGLPSDRFSAERTGGSVSTLTIQRTQQEDSAVYLCASSLDWTALEAFFGQGTRLTVV.

V gene TRBV5-1 combines with J gene TRBJ2-5; D gene unclear. Germline lookup yields CDR1 SGHRS and CDR2 YFSETQ. V was clipped by 0 bases and J by 1 base, with 7 bases between them. The CDR3 is made up of 14 amino acids. In DNA form, the CDR3 reads TGCGCCAGCAGCTTGGACAGTTTCCAAGAGACCCAGTACTTC. The encoded protein is CASSLDSFQETQYF.

The CDR3 is CASSWVDRDNSPLHF. DNA for the CDR3: TGCGCCAGCAGCTGGGTGGACAGAGATAATTCACCCCTCCACTTT. This chain joins TRBV5-1 and TRBJ1-6; D may be TRBD1 (6 bases). The germline V gene encodes CDR1 SGHRS and CDR2 YFSETQ. V lost 3 bases to trimming and J lost 5 bases, with 12 bases between them. The CDR3 consists of 15 residues.

This chain links TRBV2 with TRBJ2-1; 9 positions agree with TRBD2. The CDR3 is 14 residues long. CDR1 and CDR2 from the germline V gene are SNHLY and FYNNEI. J was trimmed by 8 bases and V by 6 bases; bases with no gene match: 8. The CDR3 nucleotides are TGTGCCAGCAGCAGGGGACTAGCTGGCGATGAGCAGTTCTTC. Its protein product is CASSRGLAGDEQFF.

V and J are TRBV29-1 and TRBJ1-2; a possible D gene is TRBD1 (6 bases). Trimming removed 4 bases from V and 8 bases from J, with 17 bases in between. This CDR3 comprises 13 residues. Germline CDR1 and CDR2: SQVTM and ANQGSEA. This chain's CDR3 is CSVGPQGHEGYTF. CDR3 DNA: TGCAGCGTTGGACCCCAGGGACACGAAGGCTACACCTTC. The entire variable domain, with the rest obtained from reference TRBV29-1 and TRBJ1-2, is as follows: SAVISQKPSRDICQRGTSLTIQCQVDSQVTMMFWYRQQPGQSLTLIATANQGSEATYESGFVIDKFPISRPNLTFSTLTVSNMSPEDSSIYLCSVGPQGHEGYTFGSGTRLTVV.

This clone has more than one count but fewer than ten. This chain joins TRBV9 and TRBJ1-5; D not resolved. V was cut by 0 bases and J by 7 bases, with 8 bases left in between. CDR1 is SGDLS, CDR2 YYNGEE, per germline. There are 13 residues in the CDR3. CDR3 residues: CASSVDFEQPQHF. In DNA, the CDR3 is TGTGCCAGCAGCGTAGATTTCGAGCAGCCCCAGCATTTT.

The J gene is TRBJ2-7, the V gene TRBV27; 9 nucleotides match TRBD1. Looked up from germline, CDR1 is MNHEY and CDR2 is SMNVEV (reference sequence). The ends lost 2 bases at V and 5 bases at J; junction bases unmatched: 7. The CDR3 extends over 15 amino acids. As DNA, the CDR3 is TGTGCCAGCAGTTTACCGGGACAGGGAAACCACGAGCAGTACTTC. As protein: CASSLPGQGNHEQYF.

The V gene is TRBV5-1, the J gene TRBJ1-5; no clear D gene. The V end lost 0 bases, the J end lost 0 bases, and 7 bases lay between the germline ends. CDR1 and CDR2 from the germline V gene are SGHRS and YFSETQ. The CDR3 length is 15 residues. The CDR3: CASSLDGDSNQPQHF. CDR3 nucleotide sequence: TGCGCCAGCAGCTTGGACGGGGATAGCAATCAGCCCCAGCATTTT.

The J gene is TRBJ1-5, the V gene TRBV6-5; perhaps TRBD1 as D (6 bases). The germline V gene encodes CDR1 MNHEY and CDR2 SVGAGI. Trimming left V 2 bases short and J 0 bases short, with 8 bases between. The length of the CDR3 is 15 residues. CDR3 DNA sequence: TGTGCCAGCAGTTACCGACAGGATAGCAATCAGCCCCAGCATTTT. Its protein product is CASSYRQDSNQPQHF.

The chain uses TRBV28 and TRBJ1-4, with D possibly TRBD1 on 6 matching bases. CDR1 is MDHEN, CDR2 SYDVKM, per germline. V shed 2 bases and J shed 3 bases, with 7 bases lying between them. The CDR3 is 14 amino acids. This CDR3 is CASSLGGPNEKLFF. The CDR3 bases are TGTGCCAGCAGTTTAGGGGGCCCTAATGAAAAACTGTTTTTT.

The V call is TRBV19, the J call TRBJ2-1; maybe TRBD1 (5 bases). Deletions cut 6 bases from V and 9 bases from J, with 18 bases between. Germline CDR1 and CDR2: LNHDA and SQIVND (reference sequence). CDR3 length: 14 amino acids. The CDR3 nucleotides are TGTGCCAGTAGCCACCCCGACAGACGTAGTGAGCAGTTCTTC. It is translated as CASSHPDRRSEQFF.

This clone has just one count. The chain carries TRBV14 and TRBJ1-4; the D gene is possibly TRBD1 (6 bases). This CDR3 is built from 14 residues. V lost 3 bases and J 7 bases, leaving 12 bases between the germline ends. CDR1 and CDR2 from the germline V gene are SGHDN and FVKESK. CDR3 sequence: CASSHRGAGEKLFF. The CDR3 nucleotides read TGTGCCAGCAGCCACCGGGGGGCTGGTGAAAAACTGTTTTTT. Filled out from reference TRBV14 and TRBJ1-4, the complete variable domain reads EAGVTQFPSHSVIEKGQTVTLRCDPISGHDNLYWYRRVMGKEIKFLLHFVKESKQDESGMPNNRFLAERTGGTYSTLKVQPAELEDSGVYFCASSHRGAGEKLFFGSGTQLSVL.

V usage is TRBV4-1 and J usage is TRBJ1-2; D is unclear. Between the trimmed V and J ends, which lost 0 bases and 5 bases, there was a span of 10 bases. Germline V gene lookup returns CDR1 MGHRA and CDR2 YSYEKL. The CDR3 extends over 14 amino acids. The CDR3 loop is CASSQDPSVYGYTF. CDR3 nucleotide sequence: TGCGCCAGCAGCCAAGATCCGTCGGTATATGGCTACACCTTC.

This chain connects TRBV10-3 to TRBJ2-5; D call uncertain. This CDR3 comprises 12 residues. Germline CDR1 is ENHRY and CDR2 is SYGVKD. Trimming removed 3 bases at V and 9 bases at J, with 11 bases between. CDR3 region: CAISDSVRAQYF. CDR3 nucleotides: TGTGCCATCAGTGATTCCGTCCGGGCCCAGTACTTC.

The V call is TRBV6-1, the J call TRBJ2-3, with a weak D call TRBD2 (5 bases). Germline values: CDR1 MNHNS, CDR2 SASEGT. There are 15 residues in the CDR3. V was shortened by 2 bases and J by 2 bases, with 11 bases between the two germline ends. The CDR3 DNA sequence: TGTGCCAGCAGTGAACCGGGGTATCTCACAGATACGCAGTATTTT. Encoded protein: CASSEPGYLTDTQYF.

This chain links TRBV4-2 with TRBJ2-5, with 9 bases matching TRBD2. The CDR3 is 16 residues long. CDR1 is LGHNA and CDR2 is YNFKEQ in the germline V gene. With V trimmed by 0 bases and J by 5 bases, 7 bases remained unmatched. The CDR3 nucleotides read TGTGCCAGCAGCCAAGAGTTAGGCCTAGCGGGGGAGACCCAGTACTTC. Its protein product is CASSQELGLAGETQYF.